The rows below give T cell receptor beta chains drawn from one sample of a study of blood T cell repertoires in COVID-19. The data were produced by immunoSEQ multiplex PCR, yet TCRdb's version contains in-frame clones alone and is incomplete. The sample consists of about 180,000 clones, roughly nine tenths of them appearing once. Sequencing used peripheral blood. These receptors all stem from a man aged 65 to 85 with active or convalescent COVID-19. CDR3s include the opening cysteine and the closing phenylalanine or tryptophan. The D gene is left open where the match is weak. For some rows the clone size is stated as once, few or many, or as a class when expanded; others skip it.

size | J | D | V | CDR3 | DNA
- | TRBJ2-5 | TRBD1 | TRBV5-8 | CASSRTGWETQYF | TGTGCCAGCAGCCGGACAGGGTGGGAGACCCAGTACTTC
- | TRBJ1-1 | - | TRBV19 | CASRTLQGEAFF | TGTGCCAGTAGAACCCTACAGGGTGAAGCTTTCTTT
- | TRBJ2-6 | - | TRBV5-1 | CASSISQRGGLSGANVLTF | TGCGCCAGCAGCATTTCTCAACGAGGAGGGCTATCGGGGGCCAACGTCCTGACTTTC
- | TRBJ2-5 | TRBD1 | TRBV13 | CASSKTGGRPIEETQYF | TGTGCCAGCAGCAAAACAGGGGGCAGGCCAATAGAAGAGACCCAGTACTTC
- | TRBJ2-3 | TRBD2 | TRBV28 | CASTPTSGKSSTDTQYF | TGTGCCAGCACCCCGACTAGCGGGAAGTCCTCCACAGATACGCAGTATTTT
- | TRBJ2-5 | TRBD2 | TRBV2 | CASSERGRQETQYF | TGTGCCAGCAGTGAACGCGGGAGACAAGAGACCCAGTACTTC
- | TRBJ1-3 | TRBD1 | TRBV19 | CASSIARTGLSGNTIYF | TGTGCCAGTAGTATAGCCCGGACAGGACTCTCTGGAAACACCATATATTTT
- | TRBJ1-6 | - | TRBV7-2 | CASSLTGPRSPLHF | TGTGCCAGCAGCTTAACAGGGCCTCGATCACCCCTCCACTTT
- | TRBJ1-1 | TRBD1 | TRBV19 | CASSIVGTGGRNTEAFF | TGTGCCAGTAGTATAGTGGGAACAGGGGGTAGGAACACTGAAGCTTTCTTT
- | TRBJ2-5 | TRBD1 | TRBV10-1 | CASSPATGNWDWETQYF | TGCGCCAGCTCCCCCGCGACAGGGAATTGGGATTGGGAGACCCAGTACTTC
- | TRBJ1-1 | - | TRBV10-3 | CAISDRTEMNTEAFF | TGTGCCATCAGTGATAGGACAGAAATGAACACTGAAGCTTTCTTT
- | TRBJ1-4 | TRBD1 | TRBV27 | CASRPDRVREKLFF | TGTGCCAGCAGACCGGACAGGGTTCGGGAAAAACTGTTTTTT
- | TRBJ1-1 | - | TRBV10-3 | CATRYTEGTEAFF | TGTGCCACTCGGTACACGGAGGGCACTGAAGCTTTCTTT
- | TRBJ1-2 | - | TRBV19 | CASSMRTAMGKNYGYTF | TGTGCCAGTAGTATGAGGACAGCGATGGGGAAAAACTATGGCTACACCTTC
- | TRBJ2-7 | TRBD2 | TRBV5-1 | CASSPLAGGRYEQYF | TGCGCCAGCAGCCCCCTAGCGGGAGGGAGATACGAGCAGTACTTC
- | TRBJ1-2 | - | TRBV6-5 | CASRPSTRTYGYTF | TGTGCCAGCAGACCCTCGACAAGAACCTATGGCTACACCTTC
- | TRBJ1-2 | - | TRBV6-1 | CASSEGENYGYTF | TGTGCCAGCAGTGAAGGGGAGAACTATGGCTACACCTTC
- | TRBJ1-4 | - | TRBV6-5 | CASKEGTRLNEKLFF | TGTGCCAGCAAGGAGGGAACCCGACTCAATGAAAAACTGTTTTTT
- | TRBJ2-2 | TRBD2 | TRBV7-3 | CASSPEALAGGELFF | TGTGCCAGCAGCCCGGAGGCACTAGCGGGTGGGGAGCTGTTTTTT
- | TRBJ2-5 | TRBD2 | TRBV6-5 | CASGGRGETQYF | TGTGCAAGCGGGGGCCGGGGAGAGACCCAGTACTTC
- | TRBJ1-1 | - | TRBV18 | CASSRGGTEAFF | TGTGCCAGCTCACGAGGGGGCACTGAAGCTTTCTTT
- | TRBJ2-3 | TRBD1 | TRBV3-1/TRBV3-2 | CASSYRQGSADTQYF | TGTGCCAGCAGTTACCGACAGGGGAGCGCAGATACGCAGTATTTT
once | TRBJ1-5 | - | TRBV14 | CASSQRTVIGRRQYSNQPQHF | TGTGCCAGCAGCCAACGAACAGTTATCGGCCGCCGCCAATATAGCAATCAGCCCCAGCATTTT
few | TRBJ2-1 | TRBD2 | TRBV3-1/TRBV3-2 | CASSPWGGEQFF | TGTGCCAGCAGCCCGTGGGGGGGTGAGCAGTTCTTC
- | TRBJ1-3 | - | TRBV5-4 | CASSLDLTTGNTIYF | TGTGCCAGCAGCTTAGATCTCACAACTGGAAACACCATATATTTT
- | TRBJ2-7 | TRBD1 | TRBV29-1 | CSAGTGAYEQYF | TGCAGCGCCGGGACAGGGGCCTACGAGCAGTACTTC
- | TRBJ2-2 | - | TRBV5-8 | CASSRGLAVNTGELFF | TGTGCCAGCAGCCGGGGGCTAGCGGTGAACACCGGGGAGCTGTTTTTT
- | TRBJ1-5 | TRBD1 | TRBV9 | CASSPTGQDQPQHF | TGTGCCAGCAGCCCGACAGGGCAGGATCAGCCCCAGCATTTT
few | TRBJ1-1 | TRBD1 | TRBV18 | CASNPGQQNTEAFF | TGTGCCAGCAATCCGGGACAGCAGAACACTGAAGCTTTCTTT
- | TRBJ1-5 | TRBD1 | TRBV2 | CASSEGTGGQPQHF | TGTGCCAGCAGTGAAGGTACAGGGGGCCAGCCCCAGCATTTT
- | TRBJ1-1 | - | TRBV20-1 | CSASGGKGLRAEAFF | TGCAGTGCTAGTGGGGGTAAGGGGCTCCGGGCTGAAGCTTTCTTT
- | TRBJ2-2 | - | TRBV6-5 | CASISRVAGELFF | TGTGCCAGCATCAGCAGGGTGGCCGGGGAGCTGTTTTTT
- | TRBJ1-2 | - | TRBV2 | CASAGSPSAGYTF | TGTGCCAGCGCAGGGTCTCCCAGCGCGGGCTACACCTTC
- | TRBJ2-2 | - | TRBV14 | CASSRGPNGGELFF | TGTGCCAGCAGCCGGGGGCCGAACGGCGGGGAGCTGTTTTTT
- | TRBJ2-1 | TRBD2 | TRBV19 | CASSIRASGRFFEQFF | TGTGCCAGTAGTATCAGAGCTAGCGGGAGGTTCTTTGAGCAGTTCTTC
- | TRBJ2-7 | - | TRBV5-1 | CASSSGGRGSYEQYF | TGCGCCAGCAGCTCCGGGGGAAGGGGCTCCTACGAGCAGTACTTC
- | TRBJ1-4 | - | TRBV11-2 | CASSYGLGEKLFF | TGTGCCAGCAGCTACGGACTGGGAGAAAAACTGTTTTTT